This section outlines one TCR beta chain sequence together with its context. What it recognizes is unknown. Clones were read by immunoSEQ multiplex PCR, and TCRdb kept only the in-frame ones, dropping some. The sample holds roughly 50,000 clones, approximately 90% seen once. These data are taken from a study of T cells in localized non-small cell lung cancer. Trimming cost V 4 bases and J 4 bases, with 12 bases left between them. Germline V CDR1 and CDR2: LNHNV, YYDKDF (reference sequence). The CDR3 loop spans 14 amino acids. Points from the study as a whole: Adjacent lung had a median roughly 61 of the 100 largest tumor clones. Heterogeneity stays possible, as sequencing covered only one tumor region. Uninvolved nearby lung showed the greatest T cell clonality, exceeding that found in tumor.

The input for sequencing was peripheral blood, taken before any cancer treatment. This TCR came from a man between 40 and 69 years old with stage I lung adenocarcinoma. The chain joins TRBV15 to TRBJ2-3; the D gene is possibly TRBD1 (5 bases). CDR3: CATSKDTKSDTQYF. Here the CDR3 DNA reads TGTGCCACCAGCAAGGACACGAAATCAGATACGCAGTATTTT.